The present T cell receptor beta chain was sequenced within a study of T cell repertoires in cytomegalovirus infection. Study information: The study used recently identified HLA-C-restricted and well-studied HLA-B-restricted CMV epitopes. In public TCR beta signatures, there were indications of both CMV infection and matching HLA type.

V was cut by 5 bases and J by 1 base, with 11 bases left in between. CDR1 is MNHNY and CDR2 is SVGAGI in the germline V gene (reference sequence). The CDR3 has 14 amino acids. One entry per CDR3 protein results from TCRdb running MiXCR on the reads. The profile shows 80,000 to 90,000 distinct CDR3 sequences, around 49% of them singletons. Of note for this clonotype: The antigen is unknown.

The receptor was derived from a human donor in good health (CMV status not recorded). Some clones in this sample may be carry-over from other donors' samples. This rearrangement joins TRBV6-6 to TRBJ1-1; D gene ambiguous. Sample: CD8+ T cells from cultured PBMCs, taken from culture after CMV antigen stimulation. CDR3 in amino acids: CASSPVGKNTEAFF. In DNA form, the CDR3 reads TGTGCCAGCAGTCCGGTAGGGAAGAACACTGAAGCTTTCTTT.